A selection of T cell receptor beta chains follows, all from one sample in a study of shared T cell receptors in the human thymus. Using immunoSEQ multiplex PCR, the repertoire was profiled, and TCRdb retains in-frame clones only, with some absent. The sample includes 600,000 or so clones, over 75% seen only once; the top ten take about 0.0094%. The sample was also reused in another study, on human thymus T cells.

What was sequenced was thymocytes. The source of these receptors is a boy in the first two years of life with a congenital heart defect. CDR3s include the opening cysteine and the closing phenylalanine or tryptophan. D genes are given only for firm matches. Clone size is given for some rows only: seen once, a few or many times, or a class if the clone is expanded.

>-|TRBV5-4|-|TRBJ1-2
CASSLGQERGYYGYTF
TGTGCCAGCAGCTTGGGACAGGAGCGGGGGTACTATGGCTACACCTTC
>-|TRBV28|-|TRBJ1-1
CASSLGGLTEAFF
TGTGCCAGCAGTTTAGGAGGGCTCACTGAAGCTTTCTTT
>TRBD2|TRBV9|-|TRBJ2-1
CASSVLAGAYNEQFF
TGTGCCAGCAGCGTACTAGCGGGAGCCTACAATGAGCAGTTCTTC
>TRBD1|TRBV5-6|once|TRBJ1-1
CASSYSHGQGILAFF
TGTGCCAGCAGCTATTCTCATGGACAGGGTATTTTGGCTTTCTTT
>-|TRBV27|-|TRBJ1-5
CASSLSSGGLGNGNQPQHF
TGTGCCAGCAGTTTATCTTCTGGAGGGTTGGGAAACGGCAATCAGCCCCAGCATTTT
>TRBD2|TRBV29-1|-|TRBJ2-1
CSVISLGREGYNEQFF
TGCAGCGTTATCTCACTGGGCAGGGAGGGCTACAATGAGCAGTTCTTC
>-|TRBV5-1|-|TRBJ2-3
CASSCRDSMADTQYF
TGCGCCAGCAGCTGCCGGGACTCCATGGCGGATACGCAGTATTTT
>-|TRBV23-1|-|TRBJ1-4
CARPGWTNEKLFF
TGCGCCAGACCAGGATGGACTAATGAAAAACTGTTTTTT
>TRBD1|TRBV2|-|TRBJ1-2
CASSADRGQNGYTF
TGTGCCAGCAGCGCAGACAGGGGGCAGAATGGCTACACCTTC
>-|TRBV2|-|TRBJ2-7
CASSECRRPPNYEQYF
TGTGCCAGCAGTGAATGCCGGCGGCCACCCAACTACGAGCAGTACTTC
>-|TRBV10-1|-|TRBJ1-6
CASSGAGHYNSPLHF
TGCGCCAGCAGTGGCGCAGGCCACTATAATTCACCCCTCCACTTT